Given below is one T cell receptor beta chain in context. Its antigen remains unidentified. Base qualities are not provided; no much larger clone lies one nucleotide away. Each collaborating institution followed its own protocols to collect whole blood in K2EDTA tubes. For TCRbeta analysis, collaborator samples were shipped as frozen whole blood, as isolated PBMCs, or as DNA extracted from either sample type. These data belong to a study of blood T cell repertoires in COVID-19 (dated by TCRdb to the early 2020s). About the study as a whole: Samples covering the acute and convalescent phases of COVID-19 were provided by collaborators in the United States, Italy and Spain. The prospective study material was composed of cDNA or gDNA derived from T cells, B-cell-depleted T cells, or PBMCs. The dataset comprised deeply sampled blood TCRbeta repertoires from subjects exposed to, actively infected with, or recovered from COVID-19. The repertoires were made available in a free public database intended to serve as a resource for research on the immune response to SARS-CoV-2. The samples were drawn from two sources: the first 160 participants of the ongoing ImmuneRACE study, and over 1,000 subjects contributed by 6 global collaborators. A de-identified subject ID, COVID-19 status, age in years and sex were almost always included in the sample metadata. Where available, HLA class I and class II types were taken from metadata supplied by the sample provider and were not determined by assay-based typing.

Paper-wide results and their limitations: Clinical and demographic metadata were provided uncurated, with the amount varying by source and participant.

The germline V end is reduced by 6 bases and the J end by 2 bases; junction bases left unmatched: 3. From its cysteine to its phenylalanine, the CDR3 spans 13 amino acids. The retained sequence is limited to the CDR3, 39 bases, with the frame set at the first base. CDR1 MNHEY and CDR2 SVGAGI were looked up in the germline V gene. TCRbeta CDR3 regions were amplified from genomic DNA using the immunoSEQ Assay, a bias-controlled multiplex PCR. The study's own analysis went as follows. The number of nucleated cells in each sample was estimated from the amplification of reference gene primers within the assay. To quantify the absolute abundance of each unique TCRbeta CDR3 rearrangement, sequence reads were collapsed and filtered. For each sample, productive Simpson clonality was calculated by taking the square root of Simpson's diversity index across productive rearrangements. TCRdb carries this immuneACCESS record with in-frame sequences only. Its versions omit some clonotypes, under half of them owing to an unresolved V gene in the studies checked, with the rest unexplained. V and J calls and clone size follow that table, whereas D and trimming were derived from the DNA. The table for this sample lists around 56,000 clones; 90% of them were counted only once. The top ten clonotypes cover roughly 15% of the sample.

The specimen was peripheral blood. The chain links TRBV6-5 with TRBJ2-5; 7 bases in the junction line up with TRBD2. The clonotype was recovered from an older man with acute or convalescent COVID-19. The CDR3 amino acid sequence is: CASRRAGQETQYF. The sequenced DNA: TGTGCCAGCAGACGAGCGGGACAAGAGACCCAGTACTTC.